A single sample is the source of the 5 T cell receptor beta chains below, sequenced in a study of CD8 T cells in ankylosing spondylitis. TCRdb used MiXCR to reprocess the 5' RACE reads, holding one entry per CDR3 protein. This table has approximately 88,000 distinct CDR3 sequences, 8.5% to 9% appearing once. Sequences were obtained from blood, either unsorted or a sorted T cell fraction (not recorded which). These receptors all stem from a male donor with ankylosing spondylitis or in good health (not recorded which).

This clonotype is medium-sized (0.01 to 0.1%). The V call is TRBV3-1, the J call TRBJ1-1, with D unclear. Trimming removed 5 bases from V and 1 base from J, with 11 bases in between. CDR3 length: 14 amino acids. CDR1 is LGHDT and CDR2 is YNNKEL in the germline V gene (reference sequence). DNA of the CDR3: TGTGCCAGCAGCTCATCAGACAAGAACACTGAAGCTTTCTTT. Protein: CASSSSDKNTEAFF.

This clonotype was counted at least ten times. The CDR3 DNA reads TGTGCCAGCAGTTTAGATGCGGGTCCCTCGACTACAGATACGCAGTATTTT. Translated: CASSLDAGPSTTDTQYF. The genes are TRBV6-5 and TRBJ2-3, with D perhaps TRBD2 (5 bases). The CDR3 covers 17 residues. V lost 4 bases and J lost 3, with 20 bases in between. From germline, CDR1 is MNHEY and CDR2 SVGAGI.

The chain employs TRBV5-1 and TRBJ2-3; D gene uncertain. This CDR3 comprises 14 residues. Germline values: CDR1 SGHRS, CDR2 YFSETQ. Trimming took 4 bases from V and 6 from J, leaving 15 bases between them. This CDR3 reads CASSGEWTSDTQYF. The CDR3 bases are TGCGCCAGCAGCGGGGAATGGACCTCCGATACGCAGTATTTT.

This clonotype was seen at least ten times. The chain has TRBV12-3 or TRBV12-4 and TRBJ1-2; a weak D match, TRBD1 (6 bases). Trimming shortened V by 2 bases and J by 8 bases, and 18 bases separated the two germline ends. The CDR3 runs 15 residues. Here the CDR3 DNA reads TGTGCCAGCAGTTTAATTTTGGGGGGAGGGACAGGCTACACCTTC. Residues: CASSLILGGGTGYTF.

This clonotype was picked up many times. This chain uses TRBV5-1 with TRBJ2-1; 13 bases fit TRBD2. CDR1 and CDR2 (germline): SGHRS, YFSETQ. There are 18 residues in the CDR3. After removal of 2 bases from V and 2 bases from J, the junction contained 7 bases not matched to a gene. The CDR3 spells CASSFGLAGDPAYNEQFF. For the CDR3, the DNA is TGCGCCAGCAGCTTTGGACTAGCGGGGGACCCAGCCTACAATGAGCAGTTCTTC.